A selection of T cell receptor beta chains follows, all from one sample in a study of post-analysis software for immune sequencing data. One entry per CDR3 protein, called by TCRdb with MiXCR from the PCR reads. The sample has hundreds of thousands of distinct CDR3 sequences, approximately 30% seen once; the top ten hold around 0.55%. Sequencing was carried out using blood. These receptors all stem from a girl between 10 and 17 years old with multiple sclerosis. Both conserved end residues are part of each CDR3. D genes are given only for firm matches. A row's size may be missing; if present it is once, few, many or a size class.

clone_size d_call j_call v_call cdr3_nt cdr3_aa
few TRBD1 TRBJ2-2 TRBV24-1 TGTGCCACCAGACCTGGGACAGCTCCGAACACCGGGGAGCTGTTTTTT CATRPGTAPNTGELFF
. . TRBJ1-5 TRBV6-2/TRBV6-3 TGTGCCAGCAGTTATTCCGCCCTCGGCAATCAGCCCCAGCATTTT CASSYSALGNQPQHF
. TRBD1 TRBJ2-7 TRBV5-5 TGTGCCAGCAGCTGGGGGACAGGAAGGAACTACGAGCAGTACTTC CASSWGTGRNYEQYF
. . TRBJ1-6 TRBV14 TGTGCCAGCTCTGATTTCGGCCTGGGGCGGGGGAATTCACCCCTCCACTTT CASSDFGLGRGNSPLHF
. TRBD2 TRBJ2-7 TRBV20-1 TGCAGTGCTAGAGATACGGGAGGCGCCTACGAGCAGTACTTC CSARDTGGAYEQYF
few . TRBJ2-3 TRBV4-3 TGCGCCAGCAGCCAAGATGACAGAAGAGATACGCAGTATTTT CASSQDDRRDTQYF
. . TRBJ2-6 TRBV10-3 TGTGCCATCAGTGAGAGCGTCGGGGGACAATCTGGGGCCAACGTCCTGACTTTC CAISESVGGQSGANVLTF
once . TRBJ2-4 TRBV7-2 TGTGCCAGCAGCTTAGTACTCAGAAATGTCGCGGAGCAGTACTTC CASSLVLRNVAEQYF
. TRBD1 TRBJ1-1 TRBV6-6 TGTGCCAGCGGGGACAGGGCCTCCACTGAAGCTTTCTTT CASGDRASTEAFF
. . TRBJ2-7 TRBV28 TGTGCCAGCAGCTCCGGGACGGCAAATTACGAGCAGTACTTC CASSSGTANYEQYF
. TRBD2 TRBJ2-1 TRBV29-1 TGCAGCGTTGAAGGGACTAGGGACTGGTCTCCCCAGTTCTTC CSVEGTRDWSPQFF
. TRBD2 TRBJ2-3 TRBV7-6 TGTGCCAGCAGCCCAGGGACTAGCGGGAGTGGCACAGATACGCAGTATTTT CASSPGTSGSGTDTQYF
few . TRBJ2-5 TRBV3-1 TGTGCCAGCAGCCAAGAGGCCGGCTCCTACAATGAGCAGTACTTC CASSQEAGSYNEQYF
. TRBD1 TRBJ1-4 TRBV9 TGTGCCCGCAGCGCTTCCGGGACAGGGGGTGAAAAACTGTTTTTT CARSASGTGGEKLFF
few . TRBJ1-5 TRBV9 TGTGCCAGCAGCGTACAGGGTCGCGACCAGCCCCAGCATTTT CASSVQGRDQPQHF
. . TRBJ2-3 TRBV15 TGTGCCACCAGCAGAGAAGGCGCGGGGGACAGAGATACGCAGTATTTT CATSREGAGDRDTQYF
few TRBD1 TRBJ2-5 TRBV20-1 TGCAGTGCTAGAGACCAAATGACAGGGGTAGGCCCGGGAGAGACCCAGTACTTC CSARDQMTGVGPGETQYF
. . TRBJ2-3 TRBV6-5 TGTGCCAGCACCCGGGGGTACACAGATACGCAGTATTTT CASTRGYTDTQYF
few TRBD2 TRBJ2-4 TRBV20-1 TGCAGTGCTAGAAAACTAGCGGGAGGGCCTGGAAACATTCAGTACTTC CSARKLAGGPGNIQYF
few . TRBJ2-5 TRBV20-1 TGCAGTGTTAGAGGGACCCCCCCCGAGACCCAGTACTTC CSVRGTPPETQYF
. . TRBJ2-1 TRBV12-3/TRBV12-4 TGTGCCAGCACTCCCGGACGTTACAATGAGCAGTTCTTC CASTPGRYNEQFF
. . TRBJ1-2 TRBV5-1 TGCGCCAGCTATACTGAGACGGGAGGGGGCTACACCTTC CASYTETGGGYTF
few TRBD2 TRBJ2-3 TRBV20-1 TGCAGTGCTAGTTGGCTAGCGGGAGGGCTCGGCACAGATACGCAGTATTTT CSASWLAGGLGTDTQYF
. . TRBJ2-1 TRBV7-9 TGTGCCAGCAGCTTAATGAAGGGGGTGGCTTTCCATGAGCAGTTCTTC CASSLMKGVAFHEQFF
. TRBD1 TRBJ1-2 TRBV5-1 TGCGCCAGCAGCCCTATTGATGACAGGGGGCTTTTAGGCTATGGCTACACCTTC CASSPIDDRGLLGYGYTF
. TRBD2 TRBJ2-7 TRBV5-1 TGCGCCAGCAGCTTTCGACTAGCGGGCTACGAGCAGTACTTC CASSFRLAGYEQYF
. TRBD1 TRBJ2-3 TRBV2 TGTGCCAGCAGTGTCAACAGGGGTTTATCAGATACGCAGTATTTT CASSVNRGLSDTQYF
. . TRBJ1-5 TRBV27 TGTGCCAGCAGATCCCTCAATCGGCCCCAGCATTTT CASRSLNRPQHF
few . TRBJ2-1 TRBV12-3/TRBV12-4 TGTGCCAGCAATTTCTACAATGAGCAGTTCTTC CASNFYNEQFF
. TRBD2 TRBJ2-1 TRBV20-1 TGCAGTGCTAGTGAACTAGCGGGGGACCATGAGCAGTTCTTC CSASELAGDHEQFF
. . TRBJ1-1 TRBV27 TGTGCCAGCAGTCCACCGGGCGGGGTAAGGACTGAAGCTTTCTTT CASSPPGGVRTEAFF
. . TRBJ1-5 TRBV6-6 TGTGCCAGCAGCTGGGGGGGAGGAGATCAGCCCCAGCATTTT CASSWGGGDQPQHF
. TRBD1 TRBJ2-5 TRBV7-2 TGTGCCAGCAGCCGGACAGGGGAGAAGGAGACCCAGTACTTC CASSRTGEKETQYF
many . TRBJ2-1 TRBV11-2 TGTGCCAGCAGCTCGGACTCGAGCTCTTACAATGAGCAGTTCTTC CASSSDSSSYNEQFF
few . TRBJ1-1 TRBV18 TGTGCCAGCTCACCTACACAGCTGAACACTGAAGCTTTCTTT CASSPTQLNTEAFF
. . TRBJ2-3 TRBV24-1 TGTGCCACCAGTGACTACCTAACCCCCTTCTCTTCGCAGTATTTT CATSDYLTPFSSQYF
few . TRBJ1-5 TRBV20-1 TGCAGTGCGGAACAGACTAATCAGCCCCAGCATTTT CSAEQTNQPQHF
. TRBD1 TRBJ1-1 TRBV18 TGTGCCAGCTCACGGGACAGGGCCATGAACACTGAAGCTTTCTTT CASSRDRAMNTEAFF
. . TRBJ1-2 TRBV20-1 TGCAGTGCTAGAAATCAAGCCAGGGTGGATGGCTACACCTTC CSARNQARVDGYTF
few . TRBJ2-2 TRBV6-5 TGTGCCAGCAGTACCCGTTGGGGATCGAACACCGGGGAGCTGTTTTTT CASSTRWGSNTGELFF
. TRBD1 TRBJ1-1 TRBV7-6 TGTGCCAGCAGCACCTGGACAGGTAGAAACACTGAAGCTTTCTTT CASSTWTGRNTEAFF
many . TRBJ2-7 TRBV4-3 TGCGCCAGCAGCCAAGACCGGGGGTACGAGCAGTACTTC CASSQDRGYEQYF